This entry lists 31 T cell receptor beta chains sequenced from one sample in a study of blood T cell repertoires in COVID-19. This table comes from immunoSEQ multiplex PCR, and its TCRdb copy is limited to in-frame clones, with some not included. The data contain around 100,000 clones, 91% of them singletons. Sequencing used peripheral blood. The receptors originated from a man between 50 and 59 years old with active COVID-19.

The genes are TRBV3-1 (or the pseudogene TRBV3-2) and TRBJ2-1, with 11 bases matching TRBD2. The CDR3 consists of 16 residues. The junction had 12 bases not matched to a gene; V was cut back by 4 bases and J by 10 bases. Germline assignment: CDR1 LGHDT and CDR2 YNNKEL (reference sequence). CDR3 in DNA: TGTGCCAGCAGCCTCACAGTAGCGGGGGGGAAGGGGGAGCAGTTCTTC. It is translated as CASSLTVAGGKGEQFF.

The rearrangement joins TRBV14 to TRBJ1-1, with TRBD1 matching 9 bases. From germline, CDR1 is SGHDN and CDR2 FVKESK. The CDR3 runs 18 residues. J was trimmed by 7 bases and V by 0 bases; bases with no gene match: 15. CDR3 DNA: TGTGCCAGCAGCCAAGAGCCGTATGGGGTACAGGGGGCGAGTGAAGCTTTCTTT. Protein product: CASSQEPYGVQGASEAFF.

V usage is TRBV9 and J usage is TRBJ2-3; a weak D match, TRBD2 (6 bases). In germline, CDR1 is SGDLS, CDR2 YYNGEE. This CDR3 spans 16 amino acids. V dropped 0 bases and J dropped 3 bases, with 14 bases sitting between them. In nucleotides, the CDR3 is TGTGCCAGCAGCGTAGTCGGGGGAGTGCCTACAGATACGCAGTATTTT. Encoded protein: CASSVVGGVPTDTQYF.

The J gene is TRBJ2-7, the V gene TRBV5-1; the D gene is possibly TRBD2 (5 bases). V gave up 1 base and J gave up 1 base, with 15 bases separating them. This CDR3 comprises 16 residues. CDR1 and CDR2 from the germline V gene are SGHRS and YFSETQ. The CDR3 coding sequence is TGCGCCAGCAGCTTGTTGGTCGGGATGGGGTCCTACGAGCAGTACTTC. Protein product: CASSLLVGMGSYEQYF. The whole variable domain, remainder taken from reference TRBV5-1 and TRBJ2-7, is KAGVTQTPRYLIKTRGQQVTLSCSPISGHRSVSWYQQTPGQGLQFLFEYFSETQRNKGNFPGRFSGRQFSNSRSEMNVSTLELGDSALYLCASSLLVGMGSYEQYFGPGTRLTVT.

For the CDR3, the DNA is TGTGCCAGCAGCTCGACTAGCGGGGGGTTTGATGAGCAGTTCTTC. The encoded protein is CASSSTSGGFDEQFF. This chain links TRBV5-4 with TRBJ2-1; 13 nucleotides align to TRBD2. The length of the CDR3 is 15 residues. Germline CDR1 and CDR2: SGHNT and YYREEE (reference sequence). The ends lost 3 bases at V and 8 bases at J; junction bases unmatched: 5.

This sequence joins TRBV10-3 and TRBJ1-3; 7 bases are a match to TRBD1. This CDR3 contains 14 residues. Germline loops: CDR1 ENHRY, CDR2 SYGVKD. V gave up 10 bases and J gave up 3 bases; unmatched junction bases: 9. For the CDR3, the DNA is TGTGCCACAGGAGGGGGCTGGGATGGAAACACCATATATTTT. Translation gives CATGGGWDGNTIYF.

The V call is TRBV2, the J call TRBJ1-1, with D tentatively TRBD1 (6 bases). The CDR3 loop spans 13 amino acids. Germline-derived CDR1 and CDR2 are SNHLY and FYNNEI. V was cut by 4 bases and J by 5 bases, with 11 bases left in between. The DNA of the CDR3 is TGTGCCAGCAGTGCCAGGGGAAGGACTGAAGCTTTCTTT. It is translated as CASSARGRTEAFF.

Only a few counts were recorded for this clone. The rearrangement links TRBV23-1 to TRBJ2-5, with TRBD1 matching 8 bases. TRBV23-1 qualifies as an ORF whose function is uncertain. The CDR3 contains 15 residues. The V and J ends lost 5 bases and 5 bases, in that order; junction bases with no gene match: 10. CDR3 nucleotides: TGCGCCAGCAGTGACGAACAGGGGGTGGGGGAGACCCAGTACTTC. It translates to CASSDEQGVGETQYF.

The J gene is TRBJ2-1, the V gene TRBV11-2; unclear D gene. The CDR3 spans 16 residues. V was pared by 4 bases and J by 2 bases, with 15 bases between. Germline V lookup: CDR1 SGHAT, CDR2 FQNNGV. CDR3 region: CASSSRGAATYNEQFF. For the CDR3, the DNA is TGTGCCAGCAGCTCCCGAGGCGCGGCCACCTACAATGAGCAGTTCTTC.

J is TRBJ2-3 and V is TRBV7-9, with D hard to call. Trimming cost V 7 bases and J 1 base, with 9 bases left between them. This CDR3 is built from 13 residues. The V gene's germline CDR1 is SEHNR and CDR2 FQNEAQ (reference sequence). CDR3: CASTPGGTDTQYF. The CDR3 region has the DNA TGTGCCAGCACCCCAGGCGGCACAGATACGCAGTATTTT.

The V and J genes are TRBV9 and TRBJ2-3; 8 bases line up with TRBD2. V lost 0 bases, J lost 4 bases, and 7 bases stayed unmatched. CDR3 length equals 16 residues. Germline values: CDR1 SGDLS, CDR2 YYNGEE. CDR3 sequence: CASSVGGGGFADTQYF. CDR3 nucleotide sequence: TGTGCCAGCAGCGTAGGTGGCGGGGGGTTCGCAGATACGCAGTATTTT.

The V gene is TRBV9, the J gene TRBJ2-2, with a weak D call TRBD2 (5 bases). Trimming took off 3 bases at V and 6 bases at J, with 12 bases between the two ends. This CDR3 is 14 amino acids long. The V gene's germline CDR1 is SGDLS and CDR2 YYNGEE. CDR3 residues: CASSATSVPGELFF. In DNA form, the CDR3 reads TGTGCCAGCAGCGCTACTAGTGTACCCGGGGAGCTGTTTTTT. Drawing the rest from reference TRBV9 and TRBJ2-2, the complete variable domain is DSGVTQTPKHLITATGQRVTLRCSPRSGDLSVYWYQQSLDQGLQFLIQYYNGEERAKGNILERFSAQQFPDLHSELNLSSLELGDSALYFCASSATSVPGELFFGEGSRLTVL.

This clone showed up just once. The chain couples TRBV29-1 to TRBJ1-2; tentatively, D is TRBD1 (6 bases). This CDR3 region has 13 residues. From germline, CDR1 is SQVTM and CDR2 ANQGSEA. The ends were cut back, 7 bases at V and 1 base at J, with 13 bases in the middle. The CDR3 loop reads CSAATGNNYGYTF. The CDR3 DNA reads as TGCAGCGCAGCGACAGGCAATAACTATGGCTACACCTTC.

This chain's CDR3 is CASSSGSIWEKLFF. The DNA of the CDR3 is TGCGCCAGCAGCTCCGGGTCGATCTGGGAAAAACTGTTTTTT. The rearrangement links TRBV5-1 to TRBJ1-4; D is ambiguous. Trimming stripped 3 bases from V and 8 bases from J, with 14 bases between. Per germline, CDR1 SGHRS and CDR2 YFSETQ. The CDR3 covers 14 residues.

This clone has just one count. V gene TRBV12-5 combines with J gene TRBJ2-7; D may be TRBD2 (5 bases). CDR1 and CDR2 from the germline V gene are LGHNT and FRNRAP. The CDR3 consists of 14 residues. V lost 4 bases, J lost 5 bases, and 15 bases lay in between. CDR3 protein: CASGSLPGSNEQYF. CDR3 bases: TGTGCTAGTGGTTCCCTCCCGGGGAGCAACGAGCAGTACTTC.

This clone was counted only a few times. V and J are TRBV25-1 and TRBJ1-1; weak D call: TRBD1 (5 bases). This CDR3 is 13 amino acids long. V was clipped by 11 bases and J by 0 bases, with 13 bases between them. Germline assignment: CDR1 MGHDK and CDR2 SYGVNS. CDR3 amino acids: CAVQGDMNTEAFF. The CDR3 DNA is TGTGCCGTCCAGGGCGATATGAACACTGAAGCTTTCTTT.

The chain has TRBV6-5 and TRBJ2-7; a possible D gene is TRBD1 (5 bases). The CDR3 sequence is 15 residues long. The V gene's germline CDR1 is MNHEY and CDR2 SVGAGI. V dropped 6 bases and J dropped 2 bases, with 17 bases sitting between them. In DNA form, the CDR3 reads TGTGCCAGCAGGCGCCTGGTAGGGGTCACCTACGAGCAGTACTTC. Its protein is CASRRLVGVTYEQYF.

This clone occurred once. This chain links TRBV4-2 with TRBJ1-5, with D hard to call. The CDR3 is made up of 12 amino acids. The germline V and J ends were trimmed by 2 bases and 4 bases, with 3 bases remaining between them. Germline values: CDR1 LGHNA, CDR2 YNFKEQ. CDR3 sequence (DNA): TGTGCCAGCAGCCAACAGAATCAGCCCCAGCATTTT. Residues: CASSQQNQPQHF.

This chain links TRBV13 with TRBJ2-2; maybe TRBD2 (6 bases). The germline V gene has CDR1 PRHDT and CDR2 FYEKMQ (reference sequence). This CDR3 region has 14 residues. Trimming shortened V by 5 bases and J by 5 bases, and 12 bases separated the two germline ends. The CDR3 DNA reads as TGTGCCAGCAGCCAGCGGGCCGAGACCGGGGAGCTGTTTTTT. It translates to CASSQRAETGELFF.

The chain employs TRBV9 and TRBJ1-5, with unresolved D. CDR1 is SGDLS, CDR2 YYNGEE, per germline. This CDR3 contains 12 residues. V was pared by 4 bases and J by 3 bases, with 5 bases between. CDR3 residues: CASSPSNQPQHF. The CDR3 nucleotides are TGTGCCAGCAGCCCATCCAATCAGCCCCAGCATTTT.

The gene calls are TRBV7-8 and TRBJ2-5, with TRBD1 identical over 7 bases. With V trimmed by 5 bases and J by 4 bases, 10 bases remained unmatched. The germline V gene has CDR1 SGHVS and CDR2 FQNEAQ. The CDR3 totals 15 residues. CDR3 protein: CASSPSYRGIETQYF. Written as DNA, the CDR3 is TGTGCCAGCAGCCCCAGTTACAGGGGTATAGAGACCCAGTACTTC.

V gene TRBV24-1 combines with J gene TRBJ2-2; D remains unclear. The CDR3 runs to 13 residues. Trimming removed 6 bases at V and 9 bases at J, with 13 bases between. Germline CDR1 is KGHDR and CDR2 is SFDVKD. CDR3 sequence: CATSRQAHRELFF. The CDR3 DNA reads as TGTGCCACCAGTAGGCAGGCTCACCGGGAGCTGTTTTTT.

CDR3 coding DNA: TGTGCCAGCAGCCTCTTCCGGGGAGGGGGTTCGGGAAACACCATATATTTT. Translating it yields CASSLFRGGGSGNTIYF. The chain is built from TRBV3-1 (or the pseudogene TRBV3-2) and TRBJ1-3, with D possibly TRBD1 on 6 matching bases. Germline CDR1 and CDR2: LGHDT and YNNKEL (reference sequence). The CDR3 runs to 17 residues. Trimming pared 4 bases from V and 4 bases from J, leaving 20 bases between.

The V call is TRBV9, the J call TRBJ1-2; a weak D match, TRBD1 (5 bases). The CDR3 consists of 15 residues. From germline, CDR1 is SGDLS and CDR2 YYNGEE. Trimming pared 3 bases from V and 4 bases from J, leaving 16 bases between. The CDR3 here is CASSASGVGGYGYTF. The CDR3 nucleotides are TGTGCCAGCAGCGCCAGTGGAGTCGGGGGCTATGGCTACACCTTC.

The genes are TRBV10-1 and TRBJ2-1; 7 bases map to TRBD2. Germline CDR1 WNHNN, CDR2 SYGVQD (reference sequence). This CDR3 has 14 residues. The junction had 2 bases not matched to a gene; V was cut back by 2 bases and J by 4 bases. The CDR3 DNA reads TGCGCCAGCAGTGAGGGGGGGGTGTACAATGAGCAGTTCTTC. It is translated as CASSEGGVYNEQFF.

The chain employs TRBV7-2 and TRBJ2-3, with D unclear. Deletions cut 0 bases from V and 2 bases from J, with 6 bases between. The CDR3 has 14 residues. Per the germline V gene, CDR1 is SGHTA and CDR2 is FQGNSA. The DNA of the CDR3 is TGTGCCAGCAGCTTAGCGGCATACACAGATACGCAGTATTTT. It encodes CASSLAAYTDTQYF.

This chain joins TRBV24-1 and TRBJ2-1, with 11 bases aligning to TRBD1. The V gene end was trimmed by 4 bases and the J gene end by 2 bases; junction bases not matched to a gene: 6. This CDR3 contains 17 residues. CDR1 and CDR2 (germline): KGHDR, SFDVKD. CDR3 sequence reads: CATSDSPGQGAYNEQFF. CDR3 nucleotide sequence: TGTGCCACCAGTGACTCTCCGGGACAGGGGGCCTACAATGAGCAGTTCTTC.

This rearrangement joins TRBV11-3 to TRBJ2-4, with D uncertain. V lost 2 bases and J 7 bases, leaving 12 bases between the germline ends. Germline-derived CDR1 and CDR2 are SGHNT and YENEEA. This CDR3 spans 14 amino acids. CDR3 bases: TGTGCCAGCAGCTTACGCGGCGGTGGGAACATTCAGTACTTC. It translates to CASSLRGGGNIQYF.

V gene TRBV19 combines with J gene TRBJ2-1, with TRBD2 as a possible D gene (6 bases). The CDR3 totals 16 residues. Trimming shortened V by 4 bases and J by 0 bases, and 13 bases separated the two germline ends. Germline CDR1 is LNHDA and CDR2 is SQIVND (reference sequence). This CDR3 is CASSRDSTSSYNEQFF. Here the CDR3 DNA reads TGTGCCAGTAGTAGGGACTCAACGAGCTCCTACAATGAGCAGTTCTTC.

The CDR3 region is CATSDPSWGEETQYF. The DNA for the CDR3 is TGTGCCACCAGTGATCCGTCCTGGGGAGAAGAGACCCAGTACTTC. The rearrangement joins TRBV24-1 to TRBJ2-5; D perhaps matches TRBD2 (5 bases). Per germline, CDR1 KGHDR and CDR2 SFDVKD. Trimming removed 3 bases from V and 3 bases from J, with 13 bases in between. The CDR3 sequence is 15 residues long.

The rearrangement uses TRBV30 and TRBJ1-1, with a tentative D call TRBD1 (6 bases). The CDR3 is 11 residues long. V gave up 5 bases and J gave up 3 bases, with 7 bases separating them. Germline V CDR1 and CDR2: GTSNPN, SVGIG (reference sequence). The CDR3 loop reads CAWAGDTEAFF. As DNA, the CDR3 is TGTGCCTGGGCAGGGGACACTGAAGCTTTCTTT.